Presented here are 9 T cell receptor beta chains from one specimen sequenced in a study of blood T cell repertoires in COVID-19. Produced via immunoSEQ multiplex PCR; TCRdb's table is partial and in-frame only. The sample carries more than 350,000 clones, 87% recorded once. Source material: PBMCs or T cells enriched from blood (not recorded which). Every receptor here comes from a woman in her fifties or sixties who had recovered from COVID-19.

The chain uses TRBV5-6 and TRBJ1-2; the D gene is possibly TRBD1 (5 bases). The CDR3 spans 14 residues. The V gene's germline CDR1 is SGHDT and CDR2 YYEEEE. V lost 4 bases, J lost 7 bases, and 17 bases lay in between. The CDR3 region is CASSPMGPGGGYTF. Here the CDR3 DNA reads TGTGCCAGCAGCCCAATGGGGCCCGGGGGTGGCTACACCTTC.

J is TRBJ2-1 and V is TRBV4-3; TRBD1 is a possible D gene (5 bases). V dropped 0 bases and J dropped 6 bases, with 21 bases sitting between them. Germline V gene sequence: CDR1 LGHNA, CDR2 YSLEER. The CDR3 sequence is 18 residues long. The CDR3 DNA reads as TGCGCCAGCAGCCAAGATTGGCCCCCAGGGTTGTTTGGCAATGAGCAGTTCTTC. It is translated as CASSQDWPPGLFGNEQFF.

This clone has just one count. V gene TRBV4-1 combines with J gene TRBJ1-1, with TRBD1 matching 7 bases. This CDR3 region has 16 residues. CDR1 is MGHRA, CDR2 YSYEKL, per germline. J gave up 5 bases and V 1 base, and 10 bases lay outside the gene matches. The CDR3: CASSQVNGQVETEAFF. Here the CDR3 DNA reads TGCGCCAGCAGCCAAGTTAATGGACAGGTAGAGACTGAAGCTTTCTTT.

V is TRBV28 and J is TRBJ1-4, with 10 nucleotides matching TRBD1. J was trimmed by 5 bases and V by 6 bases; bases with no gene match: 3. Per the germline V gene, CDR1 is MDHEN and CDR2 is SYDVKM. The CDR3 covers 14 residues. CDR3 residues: CASRLTGGNEKLFF. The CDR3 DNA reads TGTGCCAGCAGATTGACAGGGGGCAATGAAAAACTGTTTTTT.

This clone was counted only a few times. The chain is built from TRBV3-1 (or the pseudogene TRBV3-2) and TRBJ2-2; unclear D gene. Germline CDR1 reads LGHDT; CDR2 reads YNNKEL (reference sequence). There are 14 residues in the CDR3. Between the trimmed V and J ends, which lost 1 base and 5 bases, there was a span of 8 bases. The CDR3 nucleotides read TGTGCCAGCAGCCAAGTAACTACGACCGGGGAGCTGTTTTTT. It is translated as CASSQVTTTGELFF.

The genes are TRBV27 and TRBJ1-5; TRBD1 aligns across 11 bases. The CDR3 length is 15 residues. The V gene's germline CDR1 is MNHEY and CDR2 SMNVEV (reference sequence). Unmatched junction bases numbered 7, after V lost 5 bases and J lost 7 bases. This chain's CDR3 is CASSTGGTGGQPQHF. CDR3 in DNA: TGTGCCAGCAGTACGGGGGGGACAGGGGGGCAGCCCCAGCATTTT.

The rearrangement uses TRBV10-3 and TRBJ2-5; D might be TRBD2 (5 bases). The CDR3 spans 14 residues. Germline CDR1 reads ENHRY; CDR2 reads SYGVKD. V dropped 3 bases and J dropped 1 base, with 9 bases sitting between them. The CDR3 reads CAISDRAGQETQYF. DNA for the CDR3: TGTGCCATCAGTGATAGGGCGGGCCAAGAGACCCAGTACTTC.

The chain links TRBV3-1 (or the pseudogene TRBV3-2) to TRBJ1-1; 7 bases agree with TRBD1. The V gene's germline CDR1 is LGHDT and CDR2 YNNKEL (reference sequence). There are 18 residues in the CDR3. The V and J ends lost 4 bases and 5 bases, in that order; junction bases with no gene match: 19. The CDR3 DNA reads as TGTGCCAGCAGCCCGAACAGGGGAGCGGGTGGTTTTAGTACTGAAGCTTTCTTT. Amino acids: CASSPNRGAGGFSTEAFF.

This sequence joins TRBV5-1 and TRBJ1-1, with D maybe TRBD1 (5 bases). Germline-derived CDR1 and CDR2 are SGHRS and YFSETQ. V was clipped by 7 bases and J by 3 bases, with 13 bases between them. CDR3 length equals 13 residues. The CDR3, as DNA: TGCGCCAGCTCACAGGTTTCCGACACTGAAGCTTTCTTT. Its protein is CASSQVSDTEAFF.